The 15 T cell receptor beta chains below all came from one sample that was sequenced in a study of cytomegalovirus exposure and HLA in healthy donors. The primer mix had 60 Vbeta and 13 Jbeta primers. TCRdb keeps only in-frame clones here, not all; method: immunoSEQ multiplex PCR. Among under 200,000 clones listed, around 83% were seen once. Sequencing input: PBMCs. All receptors derive from a man younger than 40 in good health and CMV-seropositive.

This clone appeared once. The chain carries TRBV5-1 and TRBJ2-2; 9 nucleotides line up with TRBD1. Germline loops: CDR1 SGHRS, CDR2 YFSETQ. This CDR3 region has 14 residues. Trimming took 0 bases from V and 8 from J; bases not matched to a gene: 2. CDR3: CASSLDGTGGELFF. CDR3 DNA: TGCGCCAGCAGCTTGGACGGGACAGGGGGGGAGCTGTTTTTT.

The chain is built from TRBV6-1 and TRBJ1-5; TRBD1 agrees at 9 bases. The length of the CDR3 is 14 residues. V trimming: 4 bases; J trimming: 6 bases; junction bases outside the gene matches: 4. Per germline, CDR1 MNHNS and CDR2 SASEGT. The DNA for the CDR3 is TGTGCCAGCAGTGCTACGGACAGGGGTCAGCCCCAGCATTTT. Its translation is CASSATDRGQPQHF.

V is TRBV10-3 and J is TRBJ2-1; D is undetermined. Trimming left V 4 bases short and J 5 bases short, with 12 bases between. There are 14 residues in the CDR3. From germline, CDR1 is ENHRY and CDR2 SYGVKD. CDR3 nucleotide sequence: TGTGCCATCAGTGGGTTGGGCTGGGACAATGAGCAGTTCTTC. This gives the protein CAISGLGWDNEQFF.

This clone has just a few counts. The chain combines TRBV10-1 with TRBJ2-7; 13 bases are shared with TRBD2. Germline CDR1 and CDR2: WNHNN and SYGVQD (reference sequence). Trimming removed 4 bases from V and 0 bases from J; junction bases left unmatched: 6. There are 17 residues in the CDR3. CDR3 nucleotide sequence: TGCGCCAGCAGTGGGGGACTAGCGGGATCAGGCTCCTACGAGCAGTACTTC. As protein: CASSGGLAGSGSYEQYF.

V gene TRBV7-2 combines with J gene TRBJ1-3; 7 nucleotides align to TRBD1. Germline values: CDR1 SGHTA, CDR2 FQGNSA. The V gene end was trimmed by 5 bases and the J gene end by 2 bases; junction bases not matched to a gene: 6. The CDR3 is made up of 15 amino acids. CDR3 amino acids: CASSPGTAPGNTIYF. CDR3 sequence (DNA): TGTGCCAGCAGCCCCGGGACAGCCCCTGGAAACACCATATATTTT.

This chain links TRBV12-5 with TRBJ1-2, with 7 positions matching TRBD1. This CDR3 has 13 amino acids. V was pared by 6 bases and J by 5 bases, with 6 bases of the junction left unmatched. CDR1 LGHNT and CDR2 FRNRAP come from the germline V gene. This chain's CDR3 is CASGLGTAYGYTF. In DNA form, the CDR3 reads TGTGCTAGTGGCCTCGGGACAGCTTATGGCTACACCTTC.

This chain connects TRBV7-2 to TRBJ2-3, with D uncertain. With 1 base removed from V and 0 bases from J, the gap between germline ends came to 8 bases. Germline CDR1 SGHTA, CDR2 FQGNSA. The CDR3 loop spans 15 amino acids. The CDR3 protein is CASSLVAMSTDTQYF. CDR3 nucleotide sequence: TGTGCCAGCAGCTTAGTGGCCATGAGCACAGATACGCAGTATTTT. The full variable domain, with the rest looked up from reference TRBV7-2 and TRBJ2-3, is GAGVSQSPSNKVTEKGKDVELRCDPISGHTALYWYRQSLGQGLEFLIYFQGNSAPDKSGLPSDRFSAERTGGSVSTLTIQRTQQEDSAVYLCASSLVAMSTDTQYFGPGTRLTVL.

CDR3 DNA sequence: TGTGCCTGGAGCGTGGGACAGTATAGCAATCAGCCCCAGCATTTT. This codes for CAWSVGQYSNQPQHF. The chain joins TRBV30 to TRBJ1-5, with 7 bases fitting TRBD1. CDR3 length equals 15 residues. V shed 3 bases and J 0 bases; nucleotides not matched to a gene: 5. Germline V gene sequence: CDR1 GTSNPN, CDR2 SVGIG (reference sequence). Using reference TRBV30 and TRBJ1-5 for the parts outside the CDR3, the full variable domain is SQTIHQWPATLVQPVGSPLSLECTVEGTSNPNLYWYRQAAGRGLQLLFYSVGIGQISSEVPQNLSASRPQDRQFILSSKKLLLSDSGFYLCAWSVGQYSNQPQHFGDGTRLSIL.

This clone was observed once. As DNA, the CDR3 is TGCGCCAGCAGCCAAGTAACAGGGGGCGCCTATGGCTACACCTTC. Translated, it gives CASSQVTGGAYGYTF. The chain has TRBV4-1 and TRBJ1-2; 9 bases map to TRBD1. The CDR3 runs to 15 residues. V shed 1 base and J 4 bases; nucleotides not matched to a gene: 4. Germline CDR1 is MGHRA and CDR2 is YSYEKL.

This clone has a single count. In DNA form, the CDR3 reads TGTGCCACCAGCCTTCGCGCCCTGGACAATGAGCAGTTCTTC. Its protein is CATSLRALDNEQFF. This chain links TRBV15 with TRBJ2-1, with D unresolved. The CDR3 contains 14 residues. V lost 5 bases, J lost 5 bases, and 13 bases lay in between. Germline lookup yields CDR1 LNHNV and CDR2 YYDKDF (reference sequence).

The chain links TRBV27 to TRBJ2-1; no clear D. Germline CDR1 and CDR2: MNHEY and SMNVEV (reference sequence). With 4 bases removed from V and 6 bases from J, the gap between germline ends came to 7 bases. This CDR3 region has 12 residues. Here the CDR3 DNA reads TGTGCCAGCAGTTCCCGTTTCAATGAGCAGTTCTTC. Translating gives CASSSRFNEQFF.

About this clone itself: The junction differs from germline at one of its ends, possibly a read error. This chain joins TRBV7-9 and TRBJ2-7, with 7 bases aligning to TRBD1. CDR3 length equals 16 residues. Germline CDR1 SEHNR, CDR2 FQNEAQ (reference sequence). Written as DNA, the CDR3 is TGTTCCAGCAGCCGAAATTTAGGGGGCGCAGAGAACGAGCAGTACTTC. Translation: CSSSRNLGGAENEQYF.

This rearrangement joins TRBV28 to TRBJ1-1; 7 nucleotides align to TRBD1. Trimming took 5 bases from V and 11 from J; bases not matched to a gene: 14. The CDR3 is made up of 14 amino acids. Per germline, CDR1 MDHEN and CDR2 SYDVKM. CDR3 loop: CASSRDSDLPGAFF. Here the CDR3 DNA reads TGTGCCAGCAGTCGGGACAGCGACCTTCCTGGGGCTTTCTTT.

This clone has just one count. The genes are TRBV10-3 and TRBJ2-1; 9 bases match TRBD2. This CDR3 region has 17 residues. Germline values: CDR1 ENHRY, CDR2 SYGVKD. V gave up 4 bases and J gave up 7 bases; unmatched junction bases: 14. CDR3 residues: CAISGPDTGSGRNEQFF. In nucleotides, the CDR3 is TGTGCCATCAGTGGGCCTGACACGGGGAGCGGGAGGAATGAGCAGTTCTTC.

The V and J genes are TRBV16 and TRBJ2-2; 9 nucleotides match TRBD2. The CDR3 extends over 16 amino acids. Germline CDR1 KGHSY, CDR2 FQNENV. Trimming cost V 4 bases and J 5 bases; bases outside gene matches: 8. CDR3 region: CASSRQAGGGTGELFF. CDR3 in DNA: TGTGCCAGCAGCCGACAAGCGGGAGGAGGTACCGGGGAGCTGTTTTTT.